The 10 T cell receptor beta chains presented below share a single source sample, sequenced in a study of response to subunit inactivated influenza vaccine (dated by TCRdb to between 2017 and 2018). Preparation of the library involved RT-PCR. TCRdb names Illumina HiSeq 2500 as the instrument used. The public reads were run again by TCRdb, first through fastp at Q25 and then through MiXCR, and only productive beta chains were kept. Rows with a matching CDR3 protein are joined into one entry that keeps the most common DNA and genes. The sample includes roughly 710,000 distinct CDR3 sequences, with 12% to 15% observed a single time. The ten top clones hold 7.6% of the sample. The sample was PBMCs from blood, taken 14 to 15 days before vaccination. These receptors all come from a man aged 50 or older who received an inactivated influenza vaccine. Donor details come from another sample of the same person, matched by shared clones.

This clonotype was recorded a few times. The chain recombines TRBV29-1 with TRBJ2-7; TRBD1 might be the D (6 bases). Trimming took 4 bases from V and 6 from J, leaving 13 bases between them. Germline values: CDR1 SQVTM, CDR2 ANQGSEA. The CDR3 consists of 12 residues. CDR3 sequence reads: CSVVQGRGEQYF. The CDR3 DNA reads as TGCAGCGTTGTACAGGGAAGAGGCGAGCAGTACTTC.

The rearrangement uses TRBV29-1 and TRBJ2-1, with a weak D call TRBD2 (5 bases). The CDR3 spans 14 residues. With 4 bases removed from V and 0 bases from J, the gap between germline ends came to 10 bases. Germline CDR1 is SQVTM and CDR2 is ANQGSEA. The CDR3 sequence: CSVVPGSSYNEQFF. CDR3 DNA: TGCAGCGTTGTGCCGGGGTCCTCCTACAATGAGCAGTTCTTC.

This clonotype has at least ten counts. V gene TRBV20-1 combines with J gene TRBJ2-1; 7 bases line up with TRBD1. The V segment lost 1 base and the J segment 1 base; nucleotides outside the gene matches: 7. The CDR3 length is 16 residues. Germline CDR1 reads DFQATT; CDR2 reads SNEGSKA (reference sequence). CDR3 sequence reads: CSARGRDRSSYNEQFF. The DNA for the CDR3 is TGCAGTGCTAGAGGCAGGGACAGAAGTTCCTACAATGAGCAGTTCTTC.

The chain carries TRBV20-1 and TRBJ1-5; D possibly corresponds to TRBD1 (6 bases). Trimming pared 3 bases from V and 7 bases from J, leaving 19 bases between. Germline V gene sequence: CDR1 DFQATT, CDR2 SNEGSKA (reference sequence). The CDR3 consists of 15 residues. The CDR3 DNA reads as TGCAGTGCTAGGCGGGTGAAACAGGGCCGGCAGCCCCAGCATTTT. It specifies CSARRVKQGRQPQHF.

This chain joins TRBV29-1 and TRBJ2-7; D is tentatively TRBD1 or TRBD2 (6 bases each). Between the trimmed V and J ends, which lost 4 bases and 6 bases, there was a span of 19 bases. Looked up from germline, CDR1 is SQVTM and CDR2 is ANQGSEA. This CDR3 comprises 14 residues. The CDR3 nucleotides are TGCAGCGTTGTCCCCGGGGGCGGATCGGGCGAGCAGTACTTC. Protein sequence: CSVVPGGGSGEQYF.

The chain joins TRBV12-3 or TRBV12-4 to TRBJ2-2; no clear D. This CDR3 is 14 amino acids long. Deletions cut 4 bases from V and 7 bases from J, with 13 bases between. The CDR3 DNA reads TGTGCCAGCAGTTCCCTAGAAGAAGGCGGGGAGCTGTTTTTT. This gives the protein CASSSLEEGGELFF.

This chain links TRBV7-9 with TRBJ2-3; the match to TRBD2 covers 12 bases. V lost 5 bases to trimming and J lost 6 bases; unmatched junction nucleotides: 6. Germline V gene sequence: CDR1 SEHNR, CDR2 FQNEAQ (reference sequence). The CDR3 covers 15 residues. The CDR3 spells CASSPGLAGLDTQYF. The CDR3 DNA reads as TGTGCCAGCAGCCCCGGACTAGCGGGATTGGATACGCAGTATTTT. Variable domain in full (rest from reference TRBV7-9 and TRBJ2-3): DTGVSQNPRHKITKRGQNVTFRCDPISEHNRLYWYRQTLGQGPEFLTYFQNEAQLEKSRLLSDRFSAERPKGSFSTLEIQRTEQGDSAMYLCASSPGLAGLDTQYFGPGTRLTVL.

The CDR3 protein is CASSPTGPKKAFF. The CDR3 nucleotides read TGTGCCAGCAGTCCGACCGGGCCCAAAAAAGCTTTCTTT. The chain has TRBV12-3 or TRBV12-4 and TRBJ1-1; D gene unclear. The CDR3 totals 13 residues. V was pared by 5 bases and J by 9 bases, with 16 bases between.

The chain has TRBV20-1 and TRBJ2-7; TRBD2 might be the D (6 bases). V was trimmed by 0 bases and J by 2 bases, leaving 17 bases between them. This CDR3 is built from 16 residues. CDR1 is DFQATT, CDR2 SNEGSKA, per germline (reference sequence). CDR3 in amino acids: CSARDQEGRRPYEQYF. The CDR3 DNA sequence: TGCAGTGCTAGAGATCAGGAGGGACGGAGGCCCTACGAGCAGTACTTC.

This chain links TRBV24-1 with TRBJ1-4; 7 bases are shared with TRBD1. The CDR3 sequence is 15 residues long. After removal of 4 bases from V and 7 bases from J, the junction contained 8 bases not matched to a gene. Per the germline V gene, CDR1 is KGHDR and CDR2 is SFDVKD. CDR3 sequence: CATSESTGKGEKLFF. The CDR3, as DNA: TGTGCCACCAGTGAGTCGACAGGGAAGGGTGAAAAACTGTTTTTT.